This record concerns one T cell receptor (beta chain) sequence. This clone was counted a few times. Its antigen is still unknown. No base qualities exist here, and no much larger clone lies one base off it. This sample is part of a study of cytomegalovirus exposure and HLA in healthy donors (dated 2017 in TCRdb). For the wider study: An earlier analysis of more than 550 of the donors reported 276 Gb of sequence data and around 110 million unique TCR beta sequences obtained from 150 million to 200 million T cells. An early release that covered about 600 HLA-typed donors contained approximately 300 gigabases of sequencing data and about 93 million unique TCR sequences. The genetic ancestry cluster associated with self-reported Caucasian donors included over 65% of the approximately 430 genotyped donors. The study aimed to test whether signatures of past pathogen exposure could be identified by cataloging public T cell receptors. The study used immunosequencing to profile the T cell repertoires of hundreds of subjects and linked those repertoires to cytomegalovirus serostatus. In addition to the first cohort of 650 to 800 subjects, a separate validation cohort of 120 different subjects was used. To predict cytomegalovirus infection status, the study combined high-throughput TCR immunosequencing, statistical association of individual TCRs with disease status, and machine learning. To study patterns of TCR occurrence, a later analysis re-analyzed previously published TCR beta repertoires from 500 to 850 donors and added high-resolution HLA genotyping. Rather than drawing on any new phenotypic data, the later analysis identified candidate immune exposures from TCR beta sequences and the way those sequences occurred across donors. An earlier analysis of approximately 580 of the donors used high-throughput TCR beta sequencing to judge whether each TCR beta V gene segment behaved as functional or pseudogenic. Donor age, sex, ethnicity and CMV serostatus were compiled alongside the repertoire data. A later genetic analysis took genome-wide SNP genotypes for about 60% of the roughly 670 donors and used that subset as a discovery cohort. All discovery cohort repertoires had been generated using a single sequencing platform. Class I and class II HLA loci were covered by the typing at four-digit resolution. Typing coverage varied by locus: about 620-630 donors for A, B, C, DRB1 and DQB1; approximately 520 for DQA1; 606 for DPA1; some 470 for DPB1. Several DR-DQ haplotypes were treated as single units for association and clustering because of strong linkage in the cohort. On average, over 200,000 unique TCR beta nucleotide sequences were sequenced per donor among a few hundred genotyped donors of the cohort, with 15% to 20% of those sequences being non-productive. What the research found in general, with its limitations: A later analysis found that most CMV-associated TCR beta chains appeared HLA-restricted, with HLA associations seemingly driven largely by CMV exposure. In a later genetic analysis, fewer N-insertions in productive TCRs were reported among donors in an Asian-associated ancestry cluster than the approximately 710-donor mean. Assigning TCR associations to individual alleles was difficult when HLA alleles, especially DR and DQ, strongly co-occurred. The only immune exposure information available for the cohort was CMV serostatus. Most TCR sequences were seen in very few donors, while some public TCRs were found in many individuals. Linkage disequilibrium might explain the correlated functional status among segregating V segments, but an unknown experimental factor could not be excluded. Because counts were too low, about 15 rarely observed V segments, including chromosome 9 orphons, were left out of the earlier analysis of 500 to 750 of the donors. The classifier was reported to diagnose cytomegalovirus status with high specificity and sensitivity in both the original cohort and the validation cohort. In a later genetic analysis, a missense DCLRE1C variant was associated with V-gene and J-gene trimming of TCR beta chains, and the association was replicated in an independent cohort. The study gave a list of under 200 TCR beta chains associated with cytomegalovirus. The presence/absence analyses assumed that sequencing depth was roughly uniform across donors, and that assumption may not be true. An earlier analysis of 587 of the donors showed that most TCR beta V segments appeared in productive rearrangements either about 87% or about 30% of the time, which broadly matched IMGT annotations. A further reported finding was that TCR beta sequences accurately predicted the HLA-A and HLA-B alleles for most subjects in the first cohort. A later analysis reported that several top co-occurrence clusters appeared linked to parvovirus B19, influenza, CMV and Epstein-Barr virus. Some IMGT-functional V segments, including TRBV6-2 and TRBV6-3, could not be distinguished by the 87-base-pair reads and were therefore excluded. HLA typing was unavailable for some donors at each locus, so association tests used only the typed subset. A group of highly shared sequence variants was considered likely to be a technical artifact of the sequencing pipeline. Three of the identified cytomegalovirus-associated TCR beta chains were confirmed in vitro to be specific for cytomegalovirus antigens. The authors suggested that the approach could potentially be generalized to other disease states and immunological phenotypes. In a later analysis, HLA-associated TCR beta chains were found to be more clonally expanded and to have lower generation probabilities than equally common non-associated chains. The cohort was sequenced for TCR beta chains only, and without alpha or paired-chain data the features that could be detected were limited. A later analysis associated 15,000 to 20,000 TCR beta sequences with specific HLA alleles at a false discovery rate of 0.05. In a later analysis, TCR association rates were found to vary across HLA loci, with the most associated TCRs seen for DRB1 alleles and the fewest for HLA-C alleles.

According to the germline V gene (reference sequence), CDR1 reads WNHNN and CDR2 reads SYGVQD. The CDR3 goes from the cysteine to the phenylalanine over 18 residues. The retained sequence is limited to the CDR3, 54 bases, with the frame set at the first base. Clipping removes 9 bases from V and 0 bases from J, with 19 as the unmatched junction base count. The cohort consisted of more than 650 healthy bone marrow donors. At the time of sampling, every cohort member was nominally healthy, though immune exposures that went unrecorded were likely present. The donor tested CMV seronegative, placing the donor among the 350 or so seronegative members of the cohort. Every donor gave a peripheral blood sample, and the peripheral blood mononuclear cells from that sample were used for TCR beta sequencing. The Qiagen DNeasy Blood Extraction Kit was used to extract genomic DNA from the blood cell samples. Receptors were amplified or captured by the immunoSEQ multiplex PCR assay. For the multiplex PCR, a mixture combining 60 forward primers for TCR Vbeta segments and 13 reverse primers for TCR Jbeta segments was used. The CDR3 region of rearranged TCR beta genes was amplified from genomic DNA by a multiplex PCR assay. On the Illumina HiSeq System, the amplified TCR beta libraries were sequenced as 87-base-pair reads. As for the original processing: A later analysis counted about 82 million unique TCR beta chains across the 550 to 800 repertoires, and roughly 10 million of these chains were shared by at least two donors. Raw reads were error-corrected and collapsed into unique sequences by a nearest-neighbor algorithm in which closely related sequences were merged to remove PCR and sequencing errors. CDR3 sequences were aligned to IMGT reference sequences to assign V, D and J gene segments. For a sequence to be retained, at least a six-nucleotide match to both a V gene segment and a J gene segment was required. Rearrangements were classified as productive when the CDR3 lacked stop codons and remained in frame with V and J, and all other rearrangements were classified as non-productive. Following IMGT convention, CDR3 was defined as the stretch from the second conserved V-encoded cysteine up to the conserved J-encoded phenylalanine. Sequences without an unambiguous match to a single V gene segment were excluded from the earlier analysis of approximately 560 of the donors. An earlier analysis of several hundred of the donors called V segments functional above 56.7% productive rearrangements and segregating when the between-donor standard deviation exceeded 5%. A statistical classification framework was built to diagnose cytomegalovirus status from the catalog of TCR beta chain sequences. V and J gene assignment, in a later analysis, came from comparing TCR nucleotide sequences with IMGT/GENE-DB human TR gene sequences. Using the TCRdist pipeline, a later analysis assigned CDR3 sequences along with most-parsimonious VDJ recombination scenarios. In a later analysis, each TCR beta chain was defined by its CDR3 amino acid sequence together with its V-gene family, and reads without a unique V-gene family were excluded. As a way to deal with suspected cross-contamination and a sequencing artifact, a later analysis dropped 640 or so nucleotide sequences that were highly shared and had low generation probability. In a later analysis, a clonal expansion index for each public chain was calculated from normalized within-repertoire ranks of inferred template counts. In a later analysis, generation probabilities were computed with a VDJ recombination model fitted to out-of-frame rearrangements, and the resulting probabilities were checked against IGoR. In a later analysis, TCR-TCR, TCR-HLA and TCR-CMV co-occurrence was scored with hypergeometric tests, and a repertoire-size bias correction was applied to TCR pairs. To estimate false discovery rates, a later analysis permuted the HLA or CMV assignments 20 times. In a later analysis, co-occurring TCRs were grouped with DBSCAN, and TCRdist sequence similarity was added when clustering was performed within HLA-allele-positive subsets. Repertoires with fewer than 30,000 or more than 120,000 public chains were left out of co-occurrence clustering, as were a handful of repertoires with anomalous nucleotide sharing. The immuneACCESS repertoire file appears here via TCRdb, limited to in-frame rearrangements. These files lack a portion of the clones; in checked studies, under half of the deficit traces to unresolved V genes, and the cause of the others is not known. V, J and clone size are those of that table, while D and trimming were read from the DNA. In this sample the table shows over 150,000 clones, about 80% of which occur a single time. The ten top clones hold about 1.3% of the sample.

The chain was built from TRBV10-1 and TRBJ1-1, with TRBD1 matching 7 junction bases. The receptor's source is a woman in her 50s in good health and CMV-seronegative. Sequencing was carried out using PBMCs. Here the CDR3 is given as CARNFFYRGLRVNTEAFF. The nucleotide sequence reads as follows: TGCGCCAGAAACTTCTTTTACAGGGGTCTCAGGGTGAACACTGAAGCTTTCTTT.